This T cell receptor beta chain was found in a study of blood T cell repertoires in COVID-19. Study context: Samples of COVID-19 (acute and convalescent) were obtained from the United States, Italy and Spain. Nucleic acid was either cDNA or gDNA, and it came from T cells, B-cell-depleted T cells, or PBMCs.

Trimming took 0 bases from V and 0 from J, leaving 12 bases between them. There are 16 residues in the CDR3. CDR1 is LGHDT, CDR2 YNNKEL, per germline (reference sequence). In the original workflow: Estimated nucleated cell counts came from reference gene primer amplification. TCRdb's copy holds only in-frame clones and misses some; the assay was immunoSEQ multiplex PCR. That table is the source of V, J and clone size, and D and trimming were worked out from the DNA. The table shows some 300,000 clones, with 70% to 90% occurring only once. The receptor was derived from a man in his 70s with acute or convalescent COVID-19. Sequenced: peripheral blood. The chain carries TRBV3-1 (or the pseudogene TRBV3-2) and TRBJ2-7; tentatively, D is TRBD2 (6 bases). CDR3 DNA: TGTGCCAGCAGCCAAGATTCGGGACTGAGCTCCTACGAGCAGTACTTC. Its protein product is CASSQDSGLSSYEQYF.